This TCR beta chain is drawn from a study of tumor-infiltrating lymphocytes in primary liver carcinoma. Study observations and caveats: Presence in all five tumor regions was observed for only about 7.5-24% of top clones.

Co-extraction yielded RNA and DNA from around 18-30 mg of unsorted bulk tissue. V shed 4 bases and J 5 bases; nucleotides not matched to a gene: 12. Germline V gene data show CDR1 as SGHNT and CDR2 as YYREEE (reference sequence). The CDR3 extends over 16 amino acids. With respect to this clonotype: Its antigen remains unknown.

TCR beta cDNA was reverse-transcribed from about 500 ng of total RNA. The reaction used a constant-region primer and ProtoScript II reverse transcriptase. Construction of TCR beta libraries relied on three successive nested multiplex PCR rounds employing slightly modified ARM-PCR. Running 10 cycles apiece, the first two PCR rounds relied on TRBV1-TRBV30 forward primers together with a C-beta reverse primer. MiXCR, applied by TCRdb to the multiplex PCR reads, yields one record per CDR3 protein. Of approximately 30,000 distinct CDR3 sequences listed, approximately 76% were seen once; the top ten hold about 31%.

This chain links TRBV5-4 with TRBJ2-3; 8 bases match TRBD2. Sequencing was performed on liver tumor tissue from sampling region 3. Regarding subset: tumor region T3, left-lateral pole. The sequence was collected from a woman in her thirties with primary liver carcinoma and hepatitis B virus infection. CDR3 nucleotide sequence: TGTGCCAGCAGCCCTGGGACTAGTGATATAGGAGATACGCAGTATTTT. This codes for CASSPGTSDIGDTQYF. The entire variable domain, with the rest obtained from reference TRBV5-4 and TRBJ2-3, is as follows: ETGVTQSPTHLIKTRGQQVTLRCSSQSGHNTVSWYQQALGQGPQFIFQYYREEENGRGNFPPRFSGLQFPNYSSELNVNALELDDSALYLCASSPGTSDIGDTQYFGPGTRLTVL.